This T cell receptor (beta chain) derives from a study of T cells after yellow fever vaccination. The study's findings and limits: A minor fraction of clonotypes spanned both CD4 and CD8 compartments. Primary-vaccination clones mostly resurfaced post-booster (just under 98% CD4, more than 80% CD8).

This clonotype was seen a handful of times. Its antigen is unidentified. TCRdb analysed the 5' RACE reads with MiXCR anew, one entry per CDR3 protein. The top ten hold roughly 19% of the sample, which has 350,000 to 450,000 distinct CDR3 sequences, about 17% seen once. The input for sequencing was PBMCs, taken before the yellow fever booster vaccination. This receptor was taken from a man between 18 and 35 years old who received the YFV17D yellow fever vaccine.

This CDR3 reads CASSPYMGGRQPQHF. The CDR3 nucleotides are TGTGCCAGCAGCCCCTATATGGGGGGACGCCAGCCCCAGCATTTT. This chain links TRBV7-2 with TRBJ1-5; TRBD1 is a possible D gene (5 bases). Trimming shortened V by 5 bases and J by 7 bases, and 18 bases separated the two germline ends. Germline assignment: CDR1 SGHTA and CDR2 FQGNSA. The CDR3 has 15 amino acids.